This TCR beta chain is from a study of control samples from healthy donors and cancer patients. Generated by immunoSEQ multiplex PCR, the TCRdb table keeps only in-frame clones and is missing some. The table shows 90,000 to 100,000 clones, with over 60% occurring only once. The CDR3 spans 13 residues. The V gene end was trimmed by 5 bases and the J gene end by 4 bases; junction bases not matched to a gene: 3. From germline, CDR1 is SGHNT and CDR2 YENEEA. The source is a woman aged 30 to 39 in good health. The chain is built from TRBV11-3 and TRBJ2-5, with 8 bases matching TRBD2. The specimen was blood. The CDR3 DNA follows: TGTGCCAGCAGCGCACGGGGGGGAGAGACCCAGTACTTC. Protein sequence: CASSARGGETQYF.